The rows below give T cell receptor beta chains drawn from one sample of a study of T-cell memory formation after mild COVID-19. One entry per CDR3 protein results from TCRdb running MiXCR on the 5' RACE reads. In the table there are some 300,000 distinct CDR3 sequences, around a fifth of which are singletons. Sequenced: PBMCs or a T cell subset sorted from them (not recorded which). These TCRs come from a young man who had mild COVID-19 (a few samples of this study predate the infection). Cell type and time point are not known. Both conserved end residues are part of each CDR3. Each record gives: clone size, V gene, J gene, D gene, CDR3 DNA, CDR3 protein. A D gene is named only where the DNA matches it firmly. Expanded clones are given a class, and other clones once, few, many or no size at all.

>.|TRBV7-6|TRBJ2-7|.
TGTGCCAGCAGCTTAGCGAATCACTACGAGCAGTACTTC
CASSLANHYEQYF
>few|TRBV28|TRBJ2-3|TRBD2
TGTGCCAGCAGTTTCATTCCTGATAGCGGGGGATATACGCAGTATTTT
CASSFIPDSGGYTQYF
>.|TRBV7-3|TRBJ2-5|.
TGTGCCAGCAGCTTATCCGCAGGGGAGGGAGAGACACAGTACTTC
CASSLSAGEGETQYF
>few|TRBV27|TRBJ1-1|TRBD1
TGTGCCAGCAGTTTAGCCCCAGGGGGGAACACTGAAGCTTTCTTT
CASSLAPGGNTEAFF
>few|TRBV2|TRBJ2-1|.
TGTGCCACTCTCAATCGGAGGGGGGCAGGCAATGAGCAGTTCTTC
CATLNRRGAGNEQFF
>few|TRBV6-1|TRBJ2-3|TRBD1
TGTGCCAGCAGTCCTGGACAGGGGGTCTCAGATACGCAGTATTTT
CASSPGQGVSDTQYF
>few|TRBV5-1|TRBJ2-5|.
TGCGCCAGCAGCTTGGCCAACGGACTACAAGAGACCCAGTACTTC
CASSLANGLQETQYF
>few|TRBV3-1|TRBJ2-6|.
TGTGCCAGCAGCCAAAGGGCCTCCTTCACTGGGGCCAACGTCCTGACTTTC
CASSQRASFTGANVLTF
>few|TRBV3-1|TRBJ1-2|.
TGTGCCAGCAGCCAAGGGTTAAGGTTTTCCTATGGCTACACCTTC
CASSQGLRFSYGYTF
>.|TRBV10-3|TRBJ1-1|.
TGTGCCATCAGCCTGGACAGTAACACTGAAGCTTTCTTT
CAISLDSNTEAFF
>few|TRBV6-4|TRBJ2-1|TRBD2
TGTGCCAGCAGTCCGTACCCCCCGGGGGGGGCTCACAATGAGCAGTTCTTC
CASSPYPPGGAHNEQFF
>few|TRBV20-1|TRBJ2-3|TRBD2
TGCAGTGCTAGTAGCGGGGCGGACACAGATACGCAGTATTTT
CSASSGADTDTQYF
>.|TRBV5-1|TRBJ1-2|TRBD1
TGCGCCAGCAGGGACCAACAGGGGGCTAACTATGGCTACACCTTC
CASRDQQGANYGYTF
>once|TRBV4-1|TRBJ2-2|.
TGCGCCAGCAGCCAAATCGGCAGGAACACCGGGGAGCTGTTTTTT
CASSQIGRNTGELFF
>few|TRBV4-3|TRBJ1-1|TRBD1
TGCGCCAGCAGCCACGGACAGGACCAACACGAAGCTTTCTTT
CASSHGQDQHEAFF
>few|TRBV6-5|TRBJ2-7|.
TGTGCCAGCAGTTCATACAGGGATGAGGAGCAGTACTTC
CASSSYRDEEQYF
>.|TRBV5-8|TRBJ2-1|.
TGTGCCAGCAGCTTAAGTTCCAAGCCGGTCGATGAGCAGTTCTTC
CASSLSSKPVDEQFF
>few|TRBV7-2|TRBJ2-2|TRBD1
TGTGCCAGCAGACTGGGGACAGTCCTCGGGGAGCTGTTTTTT
CASRLGTVLGELFF
>.|TRBV4-3|TRBJ1-3|TRBD1
TGCGCCAGCAGACCCGCAGGGGGGGACACCATATATTTT
CASRPAGGDTIYF
>.|TRBV4-1|TRBJ1-1|.
TGCGCCAGCCAAAAAGAACGGAACACTGAAGCTTTCTTT
CASQKERNTEAFF
>few|TRBV15|TRBJ1-2|.
TGTGCCACCAGCAGACCGCGCTATGGCTACACCTTC
CATSRPRYGYTF
>few|TRBV9|TRBJ2-3|TRBD1
TGTGCCAGCAGCCTTTACAGGGGGCCTGTGGAAGATACGCAGTATTTT
CASSLYRGPVEDTQYF
>few|TRBV10-3|TRBJ2-3|TRBD1
TGTGCCATCAGTGGACAGGGCACCCGCACAGATACGCAGTATTTT
CAISGQGTRTDTQYF
>few|TRBV3-1|TRBJ2-1|.
TGTGCCAGCAGCCTCACCGCAGGTAGATATGAGCAGTTCTTC
CASSLTAGRYEQFF
>.|TRBV29-1|TRBJ1-2|.
TGCAGCGTGTTGGGGCCGGGGGACTCTAACTATGGCTACACCTTC
CSVLGPGDSNYGYTF
>few|TRBV29-1|TRBJ2-2|.
TGCAGCGTTGAAAGGTTCACCCCCGGGAACACCGGGGAGCTGTTTTTT
CSVERFTPGNTGELFF
>few|TRBV7-9|TRBJ1-6|TRBD1
TGTGCCAGCAGCTTAGCGGTAGGAGGGACAGCCAGTCCCCTCCACTTT
CASSLAVGGTASPLHF
>few|TRBV7-3|TRBJ1-1|.
TGTGCCAGCAGCCCACAGGGTAGCACTGAAGCTTTCTTT
CASSPQGSTEAFF
>.|TRBV20-1|TRBJ2-3|TRBD1
TGCAGTGCTAGGGCCGATGACAGGGGTACAGATACGCAGTATTTT
CSARADDRGTDTQYF
>few|TRBV5-1|TRBJ1-1|.
TGCGCCAGCAGCTTGGACCTTTACGACATAGTGAACACTGAAGCTTTCTTT
CASSLDLYDIVNTEAFF
>few|TRBV12-3/TRBV12-4|TRBJ1-3|.
TGTGCCAACCAGAGAGGGGGCTCTGGAAACACCATATATTTT
CANQRGGSGNTIYF
>.|TRBV20-1|TRBJ2-5|.
TGCAGTGCTAGGGAGGGTTGGACCCAGTACTTC
CSAREGWTQYF
>.|TRBV7-2|TRBJ1-1|.
TGTGCCAGCAGCTTAGGGGGCGGCGCTTTCTTT
CASSLGGGAFF
>.|TRBV7-8|TRBJ2-5|TRBD1
TGTGCCAGCAGCTTAGGCCAGACAGGGAATGGGGAGACCCAGTACTTC
CASSLGQTGNGETQYF
>.|TRBV20-1|TRBJ2-3|TRBD2
TGCAGTGCTATTGTACTAGCGGGTACTAGCACAGATACGCAGTATTTT
CSAIVLAGTSTDTQYF
>.|TRBV4-3|TRBJ2-3|.
TGCGCCAGCAGCCGGTCCGGCACAGATACGCAGTATTTT
CASSRSGTDTQYF
>few|TRBV18|TRBJ1-5|.
TGTGCCAGCTCACCAGGATTTAGCAATCAGCCCCAGCATTTT
CASSPGFSNQPQHF
>few|TRBV7-9|TRBJ2-1|TRBD2
TGTGCCAGCAGGATAGGGCTAGCGGGGAAACTTGAGCAGTTCTTC
CASRIGLAGKLEQFF
>few|TRBV18|TRBJ2-5|TRBD1
TGTGCCAGCTCACCGGACAGGGGCTACCTTTCCCAGTACTTC
CASSPDRGYLSQYF
>.|TRBV7-6|TRBJ1-4|TRBD1
TGTGCCAGCAGCTCCAGGGGGAGACCGGAAAAACTGTTTTTT
CASSSRGRPEKLFF
>.|TRBV4-1|TRBJ1-6|.
TGCGCCAGCAGCCCGAGGCGGGATTCACCCCTCCACTTT
CASSPRRDSPLHF
>few|TRBV5-5|TRBJ1-1|.
TGTGCCAGCAGCTTCCGGTTGGGGGACGCTGAAGCTTTCTTT
CASSFRLGDAEAFF
>.|TRBV10-3|TRBJ2-1|TRBD2
TGTGCCATCAGGCTTAGCGGGGGGGACAATGAGCAGTTCTTC
CAIRLSGGDNEQFF
>.|TRBV10-1|TRBJ2-1|TRBD1
TGCGCCAGCATTAGCGGACAGGGGGCGGCGTACCCCCAGTCGAATGAGCAGTTCTTC
CASISGQGAAYPQSNEQFF
>few|TRBV27|TRBJ2-3|TRBD2
TGTGCCAGCAGTTCTAGGGCGGGGGTTAGAGATACGCAGTATTTT
CASSSRAGVRDTQYF
>.|TRBV4-1|TRBJ1-1|.
TGCGCCAGCAGCCAGGCCCAGGGGTACACTGAAGCTTTCTTT
CASSQAQGYTEAFF
>.|TRBV5-1|TRBJ2-1|.
TGCGCCAGCCACAATGCCCACCGTAGCTCCTACAATGAGCAGTTCTTC
CASHNAHRSSYNEQFF
>.|TRBV7-8|TRBJ1-2|TRBD1
TGTGCCAGCTACTCCCCACAACAGGGGTTAGGCTACACCTTC
CASYSPQQGLGYTF
>.|TRBV18|TRBJ2-7|.
TGTGCCAGCTCACCTGACTTGGAGCAGTACTTC
CASSPDLEQYF
>few|TRBV5-1|TRBJ2-1|.
TGCGCCAGCAGCCCGTGGAGAGGGGGAAGCTCCTACAATGAGCAGTTCTTC
CASSPWRGGSSYNEQFF
>.|TRBV24-1|TRBJ1-6|.
TGTGCCACCAGCAGGGATGTGAATTCACCCCTCCACTTT
CATSRDVNSPLHF
>few|TRBV29-1|TRBJ1-5|TRBD1
TGCAGCGTTTCCGTGACAGGGAAAGATCAGCCCCAGCATTTT
CSVSVTGKDQPQHF
>.|TRBV12-3/TRBV12-4|TRBJ1-5|.
TGTGCCAGCAGCGCCCTCGGGCGGGCCCAGCCCCAGCATTTT
CASSALGRAQPQHF
>few|TRBV7-9|TRBJ1-5|.
TGTGCCAGCAGCCGAGAAGGGCATCAGCCCCAGCATTTT
CASSREGHQPQHF
>.|TRBV4-3|TRBJ1-2|.
TGCGCCAGCAGCCAAGGAGTGGGGGGTATCTACACCTTC
CASSQGVGGIYTF
>.|TRBV7-2|TRBJ2-3|.
TGTGCCAGCAGCTTCCCGGACAGCCTCTCTACTAGCACAGATACGCAGTATTTT
CASSFPDSLSTSTDTQYF
>.|TRBV5-1|TRBJ2-1|.
TGCGCCAGCAGCTTGGGGCAGCTATACAATGAGCAGTTCTTC
CASSLGQLYNEQFF